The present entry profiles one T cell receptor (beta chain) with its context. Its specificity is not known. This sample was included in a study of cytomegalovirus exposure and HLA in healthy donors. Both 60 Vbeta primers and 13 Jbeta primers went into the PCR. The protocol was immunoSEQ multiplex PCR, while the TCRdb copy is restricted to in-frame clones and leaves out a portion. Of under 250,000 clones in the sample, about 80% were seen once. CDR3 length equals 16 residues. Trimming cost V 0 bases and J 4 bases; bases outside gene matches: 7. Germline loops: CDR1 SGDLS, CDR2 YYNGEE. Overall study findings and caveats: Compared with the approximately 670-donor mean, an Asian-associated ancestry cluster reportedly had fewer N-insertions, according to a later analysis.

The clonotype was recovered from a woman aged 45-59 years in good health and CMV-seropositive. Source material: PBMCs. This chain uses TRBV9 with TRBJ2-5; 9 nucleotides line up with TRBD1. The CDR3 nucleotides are TGTGCCAGCAGCGTAGCCACAGGGGGCATGGGAGAGACCCAGTACTTC. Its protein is CASSVATGGMGETQYF.